This entry lists 13 T cell receptor beta chains sequenced from one sample in a study of graft-versus-host responses after intestinal transplantation. Their antigen targets remain unknown. Clones were read by immunoSEQ multiplex PCR, and TCRdb kept only the in-frame ones, dropping some. The table records some 80,000 clones, roughly 90% of them present only once. The sequences come from unstimulated CD8+ T cells sorted from spleen or lymph node cells, collected before transplant. These receptor sequences come from a human donor who was the organ donor for an intestinal transplant.

The rearrangement joins TRBV2 to TRBJ2-2; TRBD2 matches 7 bases. This CDR3 spans 13 amino acids. V was clipped by 6 bases and J by 6 bases; unmatched bases: 4. Germline-derived CDR1 and CDR2 are SNHLY and FYNNEI. The CDR3 spells CASRGGMSGELFF. CDR3 sequence (DNA): TGTGCCAGCAGGGGAGGGATGTCCGGGGAGCTGTTTTTT. Together with reference TRBV2 and TRBJ2-2, the CDR3 gives the full variable domain: EPEVTQTPSHQVTQMGQEVILRCVPISNHLYFYWYRQILGQKVEFLVSFYNNEISEKSEIFDDQFSVERPDGSNFTLKIRSTKLEDSAMYFCASRGGMSGELFFGEGSRLTVL.

The count of this clone is one. This sequence joins TRBV27 and TRBJ2-7; D is possibly TRBD1 or TRBD2 (5 bases each). The CDR3 runs 14 residues. CDR1 is MNHEY, CDR2 SMNVEV, per germline (reference sequence). The V end was cut by 4 bases, the J end by 3 bases, with 13 bases between. As DNA, the CDR3 is TGTGCCAGCAGTTGGGGCGGGCCCGGCTACGAGCAGTACTTC. It codes for CASSWGGPGYEQYF.

The rearrangement uses TRBV6-6 and TRBJ1-1; D is ambiguous. The germline V gene has CDR1 MNHNY and CDR2 SVGAGI (reference sequence). The CDR3 is 12 amino acids. V was clipped by 8 bases and J by 1 base, with 8 bases between them. The CDR3 DNA reads TGTGCCAGCGCGTTTCAGAACACTGAAGCTTTCTTT. This codes for CASAFQNTEAFF.

The rearrangement uses TRBV14 and TRBJ2-5; a possible D gene is TRBD2 (6 bases). Trimming shortened V by 5 bases and J by 5 bases, and 12 bases separated the two germline ends. Germline assignment: CDR1 SGHDN and CDR2 FVKESK. The CDR3 extends over 13 amino acids. This chain's CDR3 is CASSERARETQYF. CDR3 coding DNA: TGTGCCAGCAGCGAGCGGGCCCGGGAGACCCAGTACTTC.

The rearrangement links TRBV4-1 to TRBJ2-5; 7 nucleotides line up with TRBD1. V trimming: 4 bases; J trimming: 2 bases; junction bases outside the gene matches: 16. Germline values: CDR1 MGHRA, CDR2 YSYEKL. The CDR3 spans 18 residues. CDR3 region: CASSPGGGAYVPQETQYF. The CDR3 nucleotides read TGCGCCAGCAGCCCAGGGGGTGGGGCTTATGTCCCACAAGAGACCCAGTACTTC.

The rearrangement uses TRBV18 and TRBJ2-5; no reliable D call. Near its end, the DNA agrees better with TRBJ2-7, so the J call may be wrong. The germline CDR1 and CDR2 sequences are KGHSH and LQKENI. The CDR3 spans 16 residues. The CDR3 loop reads CASSPFGQESSYEQYF. In DNA form, the CDR3 reads TGTGCCAGCTCACCATTTGGGCAGGAGAGCTCCTACGAGCAGTACTTC.

The chain carries TRBV30 and TRBJ2-2, with 9 bases that match TRBD1. The CDR3 totals 16 residues. V trimming: 2 bases; J trimming: 7 bases; junction bases outside the gene matches: 11. Germline V gene sequence: CDR1 GTSNPN, CDR2 SVGIG (reference sequence). CDR3 protein: CAWSSLGTGTGGELFF. CDR3 DNA: TGTGCCTGGAGTAGCCTGGGGACAGGGACGGGCGGGGAGCTGTTTTTT.

The genes are TRBV12-5 and TRBJ1-5; D unresolved. The germline gives CDR1 LGHNT, CDR2 FRNRAP. CDR3 length equals 18 residues. V gave up 1 base and J gave up 6 bases, with 22 bases separating them. The CDR3, as DNA: TGTGCTAGTGGTTTGGGCGAATCCCGAACGCTAGTAGGTCAGCCCCAGCATTTT. Encoded protein: CASGLGESRTLVGQPQHF.

The chain employs TRBV18 and TRBJ2-5; D not certain. Germline CDR1 is KGHSH and CDR2 is LQKENI. V lost 2 bases to trimming and J lost 5 bases, with 3 bases between them. The CDR3 covers 11 residues. In nucleotides, the CDR3 is TGTGCCAGCTCACCATTGGAGACCCAGTACTTC. Amino acid sequence: CASSPLETQYF.

The chain links TRBV9 to TRBJ1-5, with 7 bases that match TRBD1. Germline CDR1 SGDLS, CDR2 YYNGEE. V lost 4 bases, J lost 3 bases, and 7 bases stayed unmatched. The CDR3 consists of 15 residues. In nucleotides, the CDR3 is TGTGCCAGCAGCTCAACGGGACAGCTCAATCAGCCCCAGCATTTT. This gives the protein CASSSTGQLNQPQHF.

The V and J genes are TRBV4-1 and TRBJ2-7, with a tentative D call TRBD2 (6 bases). CDR1 and CDR2 (germline): MGHRA, YSYEKL. Trimming removed 2 bases at V and 0 bases at J, with 17 bases between. This CDR3 contains 17 residues. The CDR3 sequence: CASSQPRGTDNSYEQYF. The CDR3 DNA sequence: TGCGCCAGCAGCCAACCACGGGGGACGGACAACTCCTACGAGCAGTACTTC.

This chain links TRBV6-1 with TRBJ2-1; tentative D call: TRBD1 (6 bases). CDR1 and CDR2 from the germline V gene are MNHNS and SASEGT. The CDR3 sequence is 14 residues long. V gave up 7 bases and J gave up 0 bases, with 10 bases separating them. The CDR3 protein is CASKMDSSYNEQFF. The DNA of the CDR3 is TGTGCCAGCAAGATGGACAGCTCCTACAATGAGCAGTTCTTC.

This clone was found once. The rearrangement joins TRBV10-3 to TRBJ2-2, with D possibly matching TRBD2 (5 bases). Germline CDR1 ENHRY, CDR2 SYGVKD. Trimming removed 6 bases at V and 0 bases at J, with 8 bases between. The CDR3 sequence is 14 residues long. The CDR3 sequence is CAIRSGPNTGELFF. The CDR3, as DNA: TGTGCCATCAGAAGCGGTCCGAACACCGGGGAGCTGTTTTTT.